The next 22 T cell receptor beta chains were all read from a single sample in a study of blood T cell repertoires in COVID-19. Repertoires were generated with immunoSEQ multiplex PCR, while TCRdb's copy carries only in-frame clones and drops some. The table includes more than 100,000 clones, 55% to 75% detected once. The sequencing input was peripheral blood. Every receptor here comes from a human donor with acute or convalescent COVID-19. The donor label of this sample is uncertain.

In regard to this clone: Additional DNA sequences in this sample encode the identical CDR3. The chain recombines TRBV6-1 with TRBJ1-5; D unclear. Trimming stripped 2 bases from V and 0 bases from J, with 14 bases between. The CDR3 consists of 17 residues. Looked up from germline, CDR1 is MNHNS and CDR2 is SASEGT. The CDR3 coding sequence is TGTGCCAGCAGTGAATCGTCGCAGTCTTATAGCAATCAGCCCCAGCATTTT. Protein sequence: CASSESSQSYSNQPQHF.

The V gene is TRBV7-9, the J gene TRBJ1-6; a weak D match, TRBD1 (6 bases). Germline lookup yields CDR1 SEHNR and CDR2 FQNEAQ (reference sequence). V dropped 7 bases and J dropped 5 bases, with 15 bases sitting between them. The CDR3 is 15 amino acids. For the CDR3, the DNA is TGTGCCAGCACCCCCTTTGGACAGAATAATTCACCCCTCCACTTT. This translates into CASTPFGQNNSPLHF.

This chain joins TRBV20-1 and TRBJ1-5; a weak D match, TRBD1 (5 bases). Germline lookup yields CDR1 DFQATT and CDR2 SNEGSKA (reference sequence). The CDR3 is 14 amino acids. Trimming took off 3 bases at V and 6 bases at J, with 15 bases between the two ends. CDR3 in amino acids: CSASFYGGGQPQHF. DNA of the CDR3: TGCAGTGCTAGTTTTTACGGGGGAGGTCAGCCCCAGCATTTT.

Many counts were recorded for this clone. The rearrangement joins TRBV6-6 to TRBJ1-6; D is unresolved. The CDR3 runs to 14 residues. Trimming shortened V by 2 bases and J by 9 bases, and 11 bases separated the two germline ends. Germline V gives CDR1 MNHNY, CDR2 SVGAGI (reference sequence). CDR3 sequence reads: CASSYGGSGSPLHF. The DNA for the CDR3 is TGTGCCAGCAGTTACGGTGGGAGCGGTTCACCCCTCCACTTT.

V usage is TRBV29-1 and J usage is TRBJ2-1, with 9 nucleotides matching TRBD1. The CDR3 contains 15 residues. The trim removed 7 bases at V and 4 bases at J, leaving 11 bases unmatched. Germline-derived CDR1 and CDR2 are SQVTM and ANQGSEA. The DNA for the CDR3 is TGCAGCGCTCAGACCGGGACAGGGAATTACAATGAGCAGTTCTTC. This encodes CSAQTGTGNYNEQFF.

The V gene is TRBV6-5, the J gene TRBJ1-3; D possibly corresponds to TRBD1 (5 bases). Germline-derived CDR1 and CDR2 are MNHEY and SVGAGI. Deletions cut 8 bases from V and 8 bases from J, with 19 bases between. The CDR3 totals 14 residues. CDR3 sequence: CASSSRSQGDTIYF. Here the CDR3 DNA reads TGTGCCAGCTCGTCGCGTTCCCAAGGGGACACCATATATTTT.

This rearrangement joins TRBV7-8 to TRBJ1-2, with 7 bases that match TRBD1. From germline, CDR1 is SGHVS and CDR2 FQNEAQ. The CDR3 covers 15 residues. V dropped 0 bases and J dropped 4; count of bases not matched to a gene: 5. The CDR3 DNA sequence: TGTGCCAGCAGCTTAGCCCCCAGGGGGGTCTATGGCTACACCTTC. Translation gives CASSLAPRGVYGYTF.

V is TRBV11-2 and J is TRBJ2-5; 15 bases align to TRBD2. CDR3 size: 18 residues. J was trimmed by 5 bases and V by 5 bases; bases with no gene match: 12. From germline, CDR1 is SGHAT and CDR2 FQNNGV. CDR3 in amino acids: CASSPTVGLAGGRETQYF. CDR3 DNA sequence: TGTGCCAGCAGCCCTACGGTGGGACTAGCGGGGGGTCGGGAGACCCAGTACTTC.

The gene calls are TRBV18 and TRBJ1-5, with D possibly being TRBD1 (5 bases). Germline CDR1 reads KGHSH; CDR2 reads LQKENI. Trimming cost V 6 bases and J 4 bases, with 13 bases left between them. The CDR3 is 14 residues long. This CDR3 is CASSIAGINQPQHF. As DNA, the CDR3 is TGTGCCAGCTCTATTGCAGGGATAAATCAGCCCCAGCATTTT.

Here the CDR3 reads CASSPWGLITDTQYF. CDR3 bases: TGTGCCAGCAGCCCCTGGGGGCTCATCACAGATACGCAGTATTTT. The chain couples TRBV7-2 to TRBJ2-3, with D perhaps TRBD1 (6 bases). The germline gives CDR1 SGHTA, CDR2 FQGNSA. V lost 5 bases, J lost 2 bases, and 14 bases lay in between. The CDR3 consists of 15 residues.

This clone was recorded only once. The chain has TRBV2 and TRBJ1-4; TRBD1 aligns across 7 bases. The CDR3 runs 15 residues. Germline V lookup: CDR1 SNHLY, CDR2 FYNNEI. Unmatched junction bases numbered 9, after V lost 3 bases and J lost 8 bases. CDR3 region: CASSESRDRSEKLFF. The DNA for the CDR3 is TGTGCCAGCAGTGAGAGCCGGGACAGAAGCGAAAAACTGTTTTTT.

The chain couples TRBV27 to TRBJ2-1, with a tentative D call TRBD2 (6 bases). Trimming took off 5 bases at V and 7 bases at J, with 12 bases between the two ends. Germline V CDR1 and CDR2: MNHEY, SMNVEV (reference sequence). The CDR3 consists of 13 residues. The CDR3 here is CASSRTNLNEQFF. DNA for the CDR3: TGTGCCAGCAGTAGGACTAACCTAAATGAGCAGTTCTTC.

The rearrangement joins TRBV11-3 to TRBJ1-6; D possibly corresponds to TRBD1 (5 bases). CDR1 and CDR2 (germline): SGHNT, YENEEA. This CDR3 is built from 13 residues. With 1 base removed from V and 11 bases from J, the gap between germline ends came to 9 bases. The CDR3 DNA reads as TGTGCCAGCAGCTTAGGGGGGGAGGCACCCCTCCACTTT. Amino acid sequence: CASSLGGEAPLHF.

The chain recombines TRBV7-2 with TRBJ1-1; 9 nucleotides line up with TRBD1. The V segment lost 6 bases and the J segment 3 bases; nucleotides outside the gene matches: 8. CDR3 length: 15 residues. The germline gives CDR1 SGHTA, CDR2 FQGNSA. CDR3 nucleotides: TGTGCCAGCAGTCGACGGGACAGGGAGTACACTGAAGCTTTCTTT. Translating gives CASSRRDREYTEAFF.

The chain carries TRBV4-2 and TRBJ2-5; maybe TRBD1 (5 bases). Trimming shortened V by 0 bases and J by 4 bases, and 6 bases separated the two germline ends. CDR1 and CDR2 (germline): LGHNA, YNFKEQ. This CDR3 has 13 amino acids. CDR3 loop: CASSQERGETQYF. For the CDR3, the DNA is TGTGCCAGCAGCCAAGAAAGGGGAGAGACCCAGTACTTC.

V gene TRBV2 combines with J gene TRBJ1-5; D remains ambiguous. The length of the CDR3 is 14 residues. The V gene's germline CDR1 is SNHLY and CDR2 FYNNEI. Trimming pared 6 bases from V and 7 bases from J, leaving 16 bases between. CDR3 sequence reads: CASSDELGRQPQHF. For the CDR3, the DNA is TGTGCCAGCAGCGACGAGCTAGGTCGGCAGCCCCAGCATTTT.

V gene TRBV27 combines with J gene TRBJ1-4; D may be TRBD1 (6 bases). The germline V gene encodes CDR1 MNHEY and CDR2 SMNVEV (reference sequence). This CDR3 has 14 residues. V dropped 5 bases and J dropped 8 bases, with 15 bases sitting between them. The CDR3 coding sequence is TGTGCCAGCAGTACTCAGGGGTTTCGGGAAAAACTGTTTTTT. Its protein is CASSTQGFREKLFF.

The CDR3 here is CASSPDRGLRDGYTF. In DNA form, the CDR3 reads TGCGCCAGCAGCCCTGACAGGGGGCTCAGAGATGGCTACACCTTC. The chain links TRBV5-1 to TRBJ1-2, with 10 positions matching TRBD1. The trim removed 4 bases at V and 6 bases at J, leaving 9 bases unmatched. This CDR3 has 15 amino acids. Germline CDR1 and CDR2: SGHRS and YFSETQ.

The chain joins TRBV21-1 to TRBJ1-5. TRBV21-1 is given as a pseudogene. The CDR3 extends over 19 amino acids. Here the CDR3 reads CASSTTEKPRDGVGQPQHF. For the CDR3, the DNA is TGTGCCAGCAGCACCACTGAAAAACCGCGGGACGGGGTAGGTCAGCCCCAGCATTTT.

The V call is TRBV19, the J call TRBJ2-1; TRBD2 aligns across 7 bases. J lost 5 bases, V lost 5 bases, and 12 bases had no gene match. From germline, CDR1 is LNHDA and CDR2 SQIVND (reference sequence). The CDR3 covers 16 residues. Written as DNA, the CDR3 is TGTGCCAGTAGTCCCTCGAACGGGGGGTCTCACAATGAGCAGTTCTTC. Its translation: CASSPSNGGSHNEQFF.

The chain employs TRBV29-1 and TRBJ1-1; TRBD1 aligns across 8 bases. V lost 5 bases and J lost 0; bases outside the gene matches: 8. The CDR3 is made up of 15 amino acids. Germline CDR1 reads SQVTM; CDR2 reads ANQGSEA. DNA of the CDR3: TGCAGCGTTCTAACGGGACAGGTTATGAACACTGAAGCTTTCTTT. As protein: CSVLTGQVMNTEAFF.

This clone turned up a few times. The chain uses TRBV2 and TRBJ2-1, with D perhaps TRBD1 (6 bases). There are 15 residues in the CDR3. V gave up 6 bases and J gave up 7 bases, with 19 bases separating them. Looked up from germline, CDR1 is SNHLY and CDR2 is FYNNEI. CDR3 residues: CASSPALTGENEQFF. The CDR3 coding sequence is TGTGCCAGCAGCCCCGCGCTGACAGGAGAAAATGAGCAGTTCTTC.